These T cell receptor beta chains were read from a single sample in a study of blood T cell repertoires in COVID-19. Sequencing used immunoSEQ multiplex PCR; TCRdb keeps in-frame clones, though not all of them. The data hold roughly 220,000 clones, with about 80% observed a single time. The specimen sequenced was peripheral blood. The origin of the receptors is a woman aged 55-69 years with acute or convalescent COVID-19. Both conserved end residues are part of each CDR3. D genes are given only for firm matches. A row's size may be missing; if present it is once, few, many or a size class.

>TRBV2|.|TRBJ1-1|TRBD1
CASSGGQGSEAFF
TGTGCCAGCAGTGGGGGACAGGGGAGTGAAGCTTTCTTT
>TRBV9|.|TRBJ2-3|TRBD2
CASSAGLASTDTQYF
TGTGCCAGCAGCGCGGGACTAGCGAGCACAGATACGCAGTATTTT
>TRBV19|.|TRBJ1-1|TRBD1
CASRPQGVNTEAFF
TGTGCCAGTAGGCCACAGGGGGTGAACACTGAAGCTTTCTTT
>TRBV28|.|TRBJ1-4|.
CASSLPGGKLFF
TGTGCCAGCAGTCTCCCGGGGGGCAAACTGTTTTTT
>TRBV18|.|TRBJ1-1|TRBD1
CASSSTGGGTEAFF
TGTGCCAGCTCATCCACAGGGGGAGGCACTGAAGCTTTCTTT
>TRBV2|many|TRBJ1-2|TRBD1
CASSRDRAPLYGYTF
TGTGCCAGCAGTCGAGACAGGGCCCCACTCTATGGCTACACCTTC
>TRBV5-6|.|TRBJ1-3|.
CASSLAGAGLSGNTIYF
TGTGCCAGCAGCTTGGCAGGGGCGGGCCTCTCTGGAAACACCATATATTTT
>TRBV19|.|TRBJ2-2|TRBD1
CASSIRTGRGTGELFF
TGTGCCAGTAGTATACGGACAGGACGAGGGACCGGGGAGCTGTTTTTT
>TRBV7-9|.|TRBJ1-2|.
CASSLGWGANYGYTF
TGTGCCAGCAGCTTAGGGTGGGGCGCTAACTATGGCTACACCTTC
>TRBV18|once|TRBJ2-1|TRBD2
CASSPSGGDRFF
TGTGCCAGCTCACCTAGCGGGGGGGATCGGTTCTTC